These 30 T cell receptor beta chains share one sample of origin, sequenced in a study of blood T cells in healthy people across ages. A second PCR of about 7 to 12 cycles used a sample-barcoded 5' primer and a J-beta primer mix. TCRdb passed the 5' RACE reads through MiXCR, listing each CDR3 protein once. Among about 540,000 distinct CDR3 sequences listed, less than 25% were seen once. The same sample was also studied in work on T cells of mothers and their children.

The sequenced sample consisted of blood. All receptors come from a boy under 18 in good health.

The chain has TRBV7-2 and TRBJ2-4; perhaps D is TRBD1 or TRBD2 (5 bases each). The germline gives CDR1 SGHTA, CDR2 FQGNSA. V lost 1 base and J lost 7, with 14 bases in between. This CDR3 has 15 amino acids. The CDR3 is CASSLGTGTANIQYF. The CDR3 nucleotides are TGTGCCAGCAGCTTAGGGACCGGGACGGCTAACATTCAGTACTTC. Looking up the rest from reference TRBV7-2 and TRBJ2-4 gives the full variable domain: GAGVSQSPSNKVTEKGKDVELRCDPISGHTALYWYRQSLGQGLEFLIYFQGNSAPDKSGLPSDRFSAERTGGSVSTLTIQRTQQEDSAVYLCASSLGTGTANIQYFGAGTRLSVL.

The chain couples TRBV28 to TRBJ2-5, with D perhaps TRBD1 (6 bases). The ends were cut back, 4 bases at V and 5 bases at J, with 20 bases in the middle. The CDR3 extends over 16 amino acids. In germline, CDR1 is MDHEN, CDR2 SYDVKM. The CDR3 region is CASSYPLTRGGETQYF. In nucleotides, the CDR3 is TGTGCCAGCAGTTACCCCTTAACCAGAGGGGGTGAGACCCAGTACTTC.

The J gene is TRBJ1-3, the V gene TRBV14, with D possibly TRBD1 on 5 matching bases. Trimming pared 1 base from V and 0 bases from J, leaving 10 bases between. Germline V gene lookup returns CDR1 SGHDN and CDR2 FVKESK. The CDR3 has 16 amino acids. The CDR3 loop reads CASSQVGGSSGNTIYF. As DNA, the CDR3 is TGTGCCAGCAGCCAAGTCGGGGGGAGCTCTGGAAACACCATATATTTT.

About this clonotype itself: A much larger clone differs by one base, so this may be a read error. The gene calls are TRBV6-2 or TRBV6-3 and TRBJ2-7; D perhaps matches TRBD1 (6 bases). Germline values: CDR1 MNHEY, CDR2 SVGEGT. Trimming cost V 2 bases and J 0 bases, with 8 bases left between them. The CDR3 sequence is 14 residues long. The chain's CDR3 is CASSYRDNSYEQYF. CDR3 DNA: TGTGCCAGCAGTTACCGGGACAACTCCTACGAGCAGTACTTC.

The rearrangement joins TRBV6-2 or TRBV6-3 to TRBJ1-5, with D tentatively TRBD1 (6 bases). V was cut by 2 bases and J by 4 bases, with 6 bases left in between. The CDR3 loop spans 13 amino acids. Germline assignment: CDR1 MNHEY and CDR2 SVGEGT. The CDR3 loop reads CASSYTGNQPQHF. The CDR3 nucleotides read TGTGCCAGCAGTTACACAGGGAATCAGCCCCAGCATTTT.

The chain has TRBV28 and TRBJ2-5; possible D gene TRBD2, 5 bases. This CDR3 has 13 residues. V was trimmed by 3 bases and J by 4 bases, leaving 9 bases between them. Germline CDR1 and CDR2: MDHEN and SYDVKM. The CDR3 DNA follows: TGTGCCAGCAGTTTTTTAGGGAGAGAGACCCAGTACTTC. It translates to CASSFLGRETQYF.

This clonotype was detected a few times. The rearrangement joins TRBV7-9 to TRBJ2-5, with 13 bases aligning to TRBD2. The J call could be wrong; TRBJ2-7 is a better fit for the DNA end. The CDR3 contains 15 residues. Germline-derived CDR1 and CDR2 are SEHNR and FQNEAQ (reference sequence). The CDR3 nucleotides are TGTGCCAGCAGCTCGGGACTAGCGGGGAACTACGAGCAGTACTTC. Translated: CASSSGLAGNYEQYF.

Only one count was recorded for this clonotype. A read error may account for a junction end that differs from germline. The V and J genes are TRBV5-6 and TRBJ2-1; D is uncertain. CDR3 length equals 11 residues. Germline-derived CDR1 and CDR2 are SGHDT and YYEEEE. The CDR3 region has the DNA TGTGCCGGCAGCTTCTACAATGAGCAGTTCTTC. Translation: CAGSFYNEQFF. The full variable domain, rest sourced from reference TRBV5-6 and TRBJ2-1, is DAGVTQSPTHLIKTRGQQVTLRCSPKSGHDTVSWYQQALGQGPQFIFQYYEEEERQRGNFPDRFSGHQFPNYSSELNVNALLLGDSALYLCAGSFYNEQFFGPGTRLTVL.

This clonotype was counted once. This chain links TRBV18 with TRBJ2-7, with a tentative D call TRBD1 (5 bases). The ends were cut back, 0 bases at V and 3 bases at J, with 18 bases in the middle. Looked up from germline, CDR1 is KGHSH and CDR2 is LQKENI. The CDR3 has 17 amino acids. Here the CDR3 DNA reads TGTGCCAGCTCACCACCGGTGGGGCCCACCTACGGCTACGAGCAGTACTTC. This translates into CASSPPVGPTYGYEQYF.

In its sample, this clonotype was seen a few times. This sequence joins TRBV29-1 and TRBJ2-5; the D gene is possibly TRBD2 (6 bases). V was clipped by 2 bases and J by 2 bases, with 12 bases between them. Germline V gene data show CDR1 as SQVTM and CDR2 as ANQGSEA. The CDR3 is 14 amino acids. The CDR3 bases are TGCAGCGTTGAACTGGGACTCATGCAAGAGACCCAGTACTTC. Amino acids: CSVELGLMQETQYF.

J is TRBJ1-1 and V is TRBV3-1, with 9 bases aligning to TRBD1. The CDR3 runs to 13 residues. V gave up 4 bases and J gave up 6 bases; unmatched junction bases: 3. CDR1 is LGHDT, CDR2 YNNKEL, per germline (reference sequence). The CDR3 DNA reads TGTGCCAGCAGCCGGGACAGGGACTCTGAAGCTTTCTTT. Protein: CASSRDRDSEAFF.

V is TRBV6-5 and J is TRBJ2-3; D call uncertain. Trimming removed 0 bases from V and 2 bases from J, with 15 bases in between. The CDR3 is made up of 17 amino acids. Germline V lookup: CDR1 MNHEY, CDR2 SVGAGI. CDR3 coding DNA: TGTGCCAGCAGTTACTCGATCTGGGTTGCCCCCACAGATACGCAGTATTTT. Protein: CASSYSIWVAPTDTQYF.

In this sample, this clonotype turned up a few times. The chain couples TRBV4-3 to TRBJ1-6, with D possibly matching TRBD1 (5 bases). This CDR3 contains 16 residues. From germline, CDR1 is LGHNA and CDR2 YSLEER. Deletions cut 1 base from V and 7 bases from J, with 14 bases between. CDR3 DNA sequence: TGCGCCAGCAGCCAAGTCTACGACAGTGGAAATTCACCCCTCCACTTT. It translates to CASSQVYDSGNSPLHF.

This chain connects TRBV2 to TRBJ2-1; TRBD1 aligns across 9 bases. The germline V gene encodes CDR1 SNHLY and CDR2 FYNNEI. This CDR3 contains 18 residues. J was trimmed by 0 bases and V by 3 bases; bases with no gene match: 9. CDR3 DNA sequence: TGTGCCAGCAGTGACAGTACAGGGGGCCGCGGCTCCTACAATGAGCAGTTCTTC. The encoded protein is CASSDSTGGRGSYNEQFF.

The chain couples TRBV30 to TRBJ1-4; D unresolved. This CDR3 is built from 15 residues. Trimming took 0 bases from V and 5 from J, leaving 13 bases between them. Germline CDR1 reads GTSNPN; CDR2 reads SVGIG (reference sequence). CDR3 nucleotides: TGTGCCTGGAGTGTAAAGGCTGGCGGGAATGAAAAACTGTTTTTT. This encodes CAWSVKAGGNEKLFF.

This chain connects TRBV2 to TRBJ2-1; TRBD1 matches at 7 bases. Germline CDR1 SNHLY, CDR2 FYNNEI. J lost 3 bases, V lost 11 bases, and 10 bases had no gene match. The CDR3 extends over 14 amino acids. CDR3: CAFHRGPDYNEQFF. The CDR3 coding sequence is TGTGCCTTCCACAGGGGACCCGACTACAATGAGCAGTTCTTC.

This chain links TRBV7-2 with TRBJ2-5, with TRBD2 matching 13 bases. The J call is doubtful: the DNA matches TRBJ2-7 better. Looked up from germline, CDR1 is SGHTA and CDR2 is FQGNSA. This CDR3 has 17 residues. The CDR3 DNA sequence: TGTGCCAGCAGCTTTTCGCGACTAGCGGGAGGTTTGTACGAGCAGTACTTC. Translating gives CASSFSRLAGGLYEQYF.

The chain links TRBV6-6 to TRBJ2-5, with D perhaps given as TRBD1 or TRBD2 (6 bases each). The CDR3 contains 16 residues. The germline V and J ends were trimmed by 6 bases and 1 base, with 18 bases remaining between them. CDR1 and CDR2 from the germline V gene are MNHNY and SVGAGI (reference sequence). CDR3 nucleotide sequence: TGTGCCAGCAGCCGAGGAGGGGGGCTTTCCCAAGAGACCCAGTACTTC. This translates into CASSRGGGLSQETQYF.

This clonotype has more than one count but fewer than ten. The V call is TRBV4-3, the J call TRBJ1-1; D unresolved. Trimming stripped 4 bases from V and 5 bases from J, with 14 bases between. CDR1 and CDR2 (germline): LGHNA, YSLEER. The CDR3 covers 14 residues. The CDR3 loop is CASSRRRDRTEAFF. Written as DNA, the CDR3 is TGCGCCAGCAGCCGGAGGAGGGATCGGACTGAAGCTTTCTTT.

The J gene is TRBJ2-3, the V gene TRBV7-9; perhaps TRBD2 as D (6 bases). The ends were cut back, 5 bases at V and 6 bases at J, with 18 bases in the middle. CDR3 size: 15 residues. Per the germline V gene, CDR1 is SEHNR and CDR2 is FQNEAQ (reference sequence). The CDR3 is CASSAGLALGDTQYF. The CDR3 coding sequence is TGTGCCAGCAGCGCGGGACTCGCCCTCGGGGATACGCAGTATTTT.

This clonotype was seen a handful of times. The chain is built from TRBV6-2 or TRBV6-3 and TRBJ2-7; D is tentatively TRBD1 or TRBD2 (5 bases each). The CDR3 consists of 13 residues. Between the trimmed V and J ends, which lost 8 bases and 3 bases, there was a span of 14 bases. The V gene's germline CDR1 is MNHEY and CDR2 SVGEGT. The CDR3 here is CASRSGRFYEQYF. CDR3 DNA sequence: TGTGCCAGCCGTTCGGGACGGTTCTACGAGCAGTACTTC.

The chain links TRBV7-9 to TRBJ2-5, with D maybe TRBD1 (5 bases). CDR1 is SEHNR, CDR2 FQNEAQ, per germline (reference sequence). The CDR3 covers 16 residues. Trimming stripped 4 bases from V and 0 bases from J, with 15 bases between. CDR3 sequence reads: CASSYSPGMNQETQYF. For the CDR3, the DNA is TGTGCCAGCAGCTATAGCCCAGGGATGAACCAAGAGACCCAGTACTTC.

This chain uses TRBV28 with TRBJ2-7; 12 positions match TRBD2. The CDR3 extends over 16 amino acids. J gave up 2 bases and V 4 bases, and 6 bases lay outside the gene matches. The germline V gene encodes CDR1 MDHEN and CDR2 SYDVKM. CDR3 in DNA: TGTGCCAGCAGTTCCCTAGCGGGAGGGACCCCCTACGAGCAGTACTTC. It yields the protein CASSSLAGGTPYEQYF.

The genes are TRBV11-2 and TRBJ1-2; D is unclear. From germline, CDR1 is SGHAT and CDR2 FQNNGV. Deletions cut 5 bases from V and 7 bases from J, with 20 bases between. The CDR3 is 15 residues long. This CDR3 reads CASSVNRGRGRGYTF. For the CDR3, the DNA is TGTGCCAGCAGCGTTAACCGGGGTCGAGGTCGTGGCTACACCTTC.

The DNA of the CDR3 is TGTGCCAGCAGTGAATCGAGGACTTCGTCCTACAATGAGCAGTTCTTC. Translated: CASSESRTSSYNEQFF. The V call is TRBV25-1, the J call TRBJ2-1; the D gene is possibly TRBD2 (5 bases). There are 16 residues in the CDR3. Germline CDR1 is MGHDK and CDR2 is SYGVNS. The V gene lost 1 base and the J gene lost 1 base, with 11 bases spanning the gap.

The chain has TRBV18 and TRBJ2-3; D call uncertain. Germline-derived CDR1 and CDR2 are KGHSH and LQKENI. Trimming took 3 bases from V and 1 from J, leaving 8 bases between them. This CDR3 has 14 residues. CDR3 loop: CASSPPIRTDTQYF. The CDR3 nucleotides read TGTGCCAGCTCACCCCCGATTCGCACAGATACGCAGTATTTT.

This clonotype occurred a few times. The DNA of the CDR3 is TGTGCCAGCAGTGGGGACACCGGGACCCAGTACTTC. This translates into CASSGDTGTQYF. The V gene is TRBV2, the J gene TRBJ2-5; D is possibly TRBD1 (6 bases). The CDR3 covers 12 residues. Germline CDR1 is SNHLY and CDR2 is FYNNEI. Trimming took 4 bases from V and 7 from J, leaving 10 bases between them.

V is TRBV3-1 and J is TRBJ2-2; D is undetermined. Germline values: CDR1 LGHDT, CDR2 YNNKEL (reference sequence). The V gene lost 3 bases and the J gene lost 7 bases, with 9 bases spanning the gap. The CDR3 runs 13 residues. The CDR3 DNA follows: TGTGCCAGCAGCCACGGTTCCAGCGGGGAGCTGTTTTTT. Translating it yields CASSHGSSGELFF.

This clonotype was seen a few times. The DNA of the CDR3 is TGCAGCGTTGGAAGGGACACCGCGAACACCGGGGAGCTGTTTTTT. Protein: CSVGRDTANTGELFF. The gene calls are TRBV29-1 and TRBJ2-2, with a weak D call TRBD1 (6 bases). V lost 4 bases and J 0 bases, leaving 12 bases between the germline ends. Germline CDR1 SQVTM, CDR2 ANQGSEA. This CDR3 is built from 15 residues.

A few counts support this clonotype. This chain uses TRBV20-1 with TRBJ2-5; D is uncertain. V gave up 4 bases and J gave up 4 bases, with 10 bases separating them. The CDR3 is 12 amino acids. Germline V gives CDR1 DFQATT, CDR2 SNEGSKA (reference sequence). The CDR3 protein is CSAMVRRETQYF. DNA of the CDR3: TGCAGTGCTATGGTGCGCAGAGAGACCCAGTACTTC.